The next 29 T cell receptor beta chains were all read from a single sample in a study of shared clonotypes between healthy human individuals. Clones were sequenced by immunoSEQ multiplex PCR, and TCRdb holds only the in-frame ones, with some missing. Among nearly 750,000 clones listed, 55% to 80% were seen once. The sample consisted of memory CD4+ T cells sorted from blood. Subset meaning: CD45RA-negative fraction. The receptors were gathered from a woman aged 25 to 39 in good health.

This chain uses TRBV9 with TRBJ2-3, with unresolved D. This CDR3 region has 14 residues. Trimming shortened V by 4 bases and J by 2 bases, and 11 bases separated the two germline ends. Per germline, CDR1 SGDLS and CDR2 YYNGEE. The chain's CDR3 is CASSIDGPTDTQYF. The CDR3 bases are TGTGCCAGCAGCATAGACGGGCCCACAGATACGCAGTATTTT.

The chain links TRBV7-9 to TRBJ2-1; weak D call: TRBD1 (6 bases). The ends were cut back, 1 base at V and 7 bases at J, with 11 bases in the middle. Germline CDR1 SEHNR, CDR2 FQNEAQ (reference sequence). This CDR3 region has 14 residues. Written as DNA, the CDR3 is TGTGCCAGCAGCTTAGGCCTCACAGGGAATGAGCAGTTCTTC. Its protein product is CASSLGLTGNEQFF.

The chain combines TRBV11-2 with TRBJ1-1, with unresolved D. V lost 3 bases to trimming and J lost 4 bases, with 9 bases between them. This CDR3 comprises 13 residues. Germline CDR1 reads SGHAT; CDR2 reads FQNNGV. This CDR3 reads CASSFQGSTEAFF. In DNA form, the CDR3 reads TGTGCCAGCAGCTTTCAAGGGAGCACTGAAGCTTTCTTT.

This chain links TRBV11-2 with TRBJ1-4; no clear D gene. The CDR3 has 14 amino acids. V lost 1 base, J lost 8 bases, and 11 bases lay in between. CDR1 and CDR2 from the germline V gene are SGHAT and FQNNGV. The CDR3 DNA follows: TGTGCCAGCAGCTTAGGGCAGGAAGGGGAAAAACTGTTTTTT. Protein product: CASSLGQEGEKLFF.

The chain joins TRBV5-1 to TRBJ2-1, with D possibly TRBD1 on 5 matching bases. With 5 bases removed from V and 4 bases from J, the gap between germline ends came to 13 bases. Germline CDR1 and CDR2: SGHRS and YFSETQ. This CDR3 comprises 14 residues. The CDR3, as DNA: TGCGCCAGCAGTTGGGCAGGGCTATACAATGAGCAGTTCTTC. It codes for CASSWAGLYNEQFF.

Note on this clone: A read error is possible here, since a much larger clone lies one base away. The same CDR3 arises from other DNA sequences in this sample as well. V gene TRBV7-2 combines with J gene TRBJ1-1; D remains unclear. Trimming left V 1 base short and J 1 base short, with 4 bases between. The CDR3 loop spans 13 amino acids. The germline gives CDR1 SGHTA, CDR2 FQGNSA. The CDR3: CASSLVGNTEAFF. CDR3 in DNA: TGTGCCAGCAGCTTAGTGGGGAACACTGAAGCTTTCTTT.

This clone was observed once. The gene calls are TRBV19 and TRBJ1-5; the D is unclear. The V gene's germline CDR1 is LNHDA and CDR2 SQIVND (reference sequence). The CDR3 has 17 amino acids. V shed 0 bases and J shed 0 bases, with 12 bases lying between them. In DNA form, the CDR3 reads TGTGCCAGTAGTATAGATTCCATGGGCTTTAGCAATCAGCCCCAGCATTTT. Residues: CASSIDSMGFSNQPQHF.

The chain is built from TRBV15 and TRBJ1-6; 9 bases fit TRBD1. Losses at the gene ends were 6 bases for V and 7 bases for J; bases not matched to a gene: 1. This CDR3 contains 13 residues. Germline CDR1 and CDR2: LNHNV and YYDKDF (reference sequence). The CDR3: CATSTGGNSPLHF. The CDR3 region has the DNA TGTGCCACCAGTACAGGGGGCAATTCACCCCTCCACTTT.

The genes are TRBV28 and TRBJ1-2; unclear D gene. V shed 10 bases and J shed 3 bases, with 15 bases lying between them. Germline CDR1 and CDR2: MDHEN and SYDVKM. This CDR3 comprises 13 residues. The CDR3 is CATTKTQYYGYTF. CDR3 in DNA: TGTGCCACCACGAAAACACAGTACTATGGCTACACCTTC.

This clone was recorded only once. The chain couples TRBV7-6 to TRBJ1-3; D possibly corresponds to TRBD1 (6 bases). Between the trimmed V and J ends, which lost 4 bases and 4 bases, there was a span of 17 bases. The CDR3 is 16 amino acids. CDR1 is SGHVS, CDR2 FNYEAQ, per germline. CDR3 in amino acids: CASSSETGIPGNTIYF. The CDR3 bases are TGTGCCAGCAGCTCTGAAACAGGGATCCCCGGAAACACCATATATTTT.

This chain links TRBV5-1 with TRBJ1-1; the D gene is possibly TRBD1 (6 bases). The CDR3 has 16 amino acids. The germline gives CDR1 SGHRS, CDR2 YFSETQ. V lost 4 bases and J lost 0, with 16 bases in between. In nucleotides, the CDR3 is TGCGCCAGCAGCCCAAAAAGGGACAACATGAACACTGAAGCTTTCTTT. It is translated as CASSPKRDNMNTEAFF.

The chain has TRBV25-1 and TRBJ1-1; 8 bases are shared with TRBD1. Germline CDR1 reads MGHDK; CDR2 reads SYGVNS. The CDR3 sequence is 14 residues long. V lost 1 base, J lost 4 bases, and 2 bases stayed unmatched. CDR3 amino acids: CASSESDRGTEAFF. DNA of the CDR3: TGTGCCAGCAGTGAATCCGACAGGGGCACTGAAGCTTTCTTT.

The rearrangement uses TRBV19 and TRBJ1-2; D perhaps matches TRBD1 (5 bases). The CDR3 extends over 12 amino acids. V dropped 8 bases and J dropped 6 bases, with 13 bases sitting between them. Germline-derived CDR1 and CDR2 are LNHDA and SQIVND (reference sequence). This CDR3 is CASARDPHGYTF. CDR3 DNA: TGTGCCAGTGCTCGGGACCCCCATGGCTACACCTTC. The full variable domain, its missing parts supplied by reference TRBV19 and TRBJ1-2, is DGGITQSPKYLFRKEGQNVTLSCEQNLNHDAMYWYRQDPGQGLRLIYYSQIVNDFQKGDIAEGYSVSREKKESFPLTVTSAQKNPTAFYLCASARDPHGYTFGSGTRLTVV.

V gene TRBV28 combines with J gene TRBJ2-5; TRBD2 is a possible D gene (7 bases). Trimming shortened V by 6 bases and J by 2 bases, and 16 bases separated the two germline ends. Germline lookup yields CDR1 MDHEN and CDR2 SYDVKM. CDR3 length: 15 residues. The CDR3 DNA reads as TGTGCCAGCAGCGGAGGGGGGGTCGGACAAGAGACCCAGTACTTC. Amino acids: CASSGGGVGQETQYF.

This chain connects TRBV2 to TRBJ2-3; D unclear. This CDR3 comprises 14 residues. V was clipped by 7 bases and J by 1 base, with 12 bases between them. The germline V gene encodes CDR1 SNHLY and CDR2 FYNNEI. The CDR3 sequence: CASNVGTRTDTQYF. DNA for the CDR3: TGTGCCAGCAATGTGGGCACCCGCACAGATACGCAGTATTTT.

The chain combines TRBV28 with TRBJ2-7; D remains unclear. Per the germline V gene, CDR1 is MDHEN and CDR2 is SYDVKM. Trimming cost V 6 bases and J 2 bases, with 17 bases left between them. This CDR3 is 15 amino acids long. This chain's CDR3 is CASSAPWEGTYEQYF. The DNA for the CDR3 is TGTGCCAGCAGCGCGCCGTGGGAAGGAACCTACGAGCAGTACTTC. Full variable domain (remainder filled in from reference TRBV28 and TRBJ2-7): DVKVTQSSRYLVKRTGEKVFLECVQDMDHENMFWYRQDPGLGLRLIYFSYDVKMKEKGDIPEGYSVSREKKERFSLILESASTNQTSMYLCASSAPWEGTYEQYFGPGTRLTVT.

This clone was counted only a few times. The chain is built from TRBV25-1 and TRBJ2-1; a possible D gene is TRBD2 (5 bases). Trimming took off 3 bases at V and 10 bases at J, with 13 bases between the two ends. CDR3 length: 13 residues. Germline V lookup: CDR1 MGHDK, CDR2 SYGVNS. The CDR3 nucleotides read TGTGCCAGCAGTGAGCGGCCCGCGGGCGAGCAGTTCTTC. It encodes CASSERPAGEQFF.

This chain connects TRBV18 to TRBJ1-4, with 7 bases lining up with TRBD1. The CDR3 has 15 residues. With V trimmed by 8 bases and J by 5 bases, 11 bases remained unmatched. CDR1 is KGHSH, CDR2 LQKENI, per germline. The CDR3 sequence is CASAQLGQQNEKLFF. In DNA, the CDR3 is TGTGCCAGCGCACAATTGGGACAGCAAAATGAAAAACTGTTTTTT. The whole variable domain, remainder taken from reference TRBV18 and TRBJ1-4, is NAGVMQNPRHLVRRRGQEARLRCSPMKGHSHVYWYRQLPEEGLKFMVYLQKENIIDESGMPKERFSAEFPKEGPSILRIQQVVRGDSAAYFCASAQLGQQNEKLFFGSGTQLSVL.

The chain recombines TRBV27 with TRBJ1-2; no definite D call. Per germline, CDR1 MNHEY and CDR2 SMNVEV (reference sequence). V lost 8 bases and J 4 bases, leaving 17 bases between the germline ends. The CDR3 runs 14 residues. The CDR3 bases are TGTGCCAGCGCGCAAGGGATGGAGGGCTATGGCTACACCTTC. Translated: CASAQGMEGYGYTF.

The CDR3 region is CASSSPGTERNEQFF. The CDR3 DNA follows: TGTGCCAGCAGTTCACCTGGGACAGAGAGGAATGAGCAGTTCTTC. The chain joins TRBV4-2 to TRBJ2-1; 7 bases map to TRBD1. The CDR3 covers 15 residues. Unmatched junction bases numbered 12, after V lost 6 bases and J lost 7 bases. Germline V gene data show CDR1 as LGHNA and CDR2 as YNFKEQ.

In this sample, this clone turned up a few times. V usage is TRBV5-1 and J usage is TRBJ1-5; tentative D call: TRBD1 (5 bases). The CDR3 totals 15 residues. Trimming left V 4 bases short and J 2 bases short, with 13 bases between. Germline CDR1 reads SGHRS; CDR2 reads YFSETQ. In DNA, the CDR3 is TGCGCCAGCAGCCCAGGGACGGTGGGCAATCAGCCCCAGCATTTT. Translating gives CASSPGTVGNQPQHF.

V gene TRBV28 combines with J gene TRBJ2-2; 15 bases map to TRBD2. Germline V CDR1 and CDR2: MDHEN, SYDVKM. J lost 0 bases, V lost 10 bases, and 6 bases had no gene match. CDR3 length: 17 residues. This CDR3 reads CAIPGLAGGTNTGELFF. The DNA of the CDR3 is TGTGCCATACCGGGACTAGCGGGAGGCACGAACACCGGGGAGCTGTTTTTT.

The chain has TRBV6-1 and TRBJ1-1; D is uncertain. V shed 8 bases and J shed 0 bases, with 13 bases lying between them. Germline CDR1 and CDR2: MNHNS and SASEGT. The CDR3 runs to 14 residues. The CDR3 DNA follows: TGTGCCAGCGAGTTGTCGATTATGAACACTGAAGCTTTCTTT. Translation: CASELSIMNTEAFF.

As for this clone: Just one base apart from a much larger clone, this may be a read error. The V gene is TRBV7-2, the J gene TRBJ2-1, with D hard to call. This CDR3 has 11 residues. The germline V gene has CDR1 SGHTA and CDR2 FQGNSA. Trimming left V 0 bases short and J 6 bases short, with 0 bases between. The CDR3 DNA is TGTGCCAGCAGCTTAGCCAATGAGCAGTTCTTC. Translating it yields CASSLANEQFF.

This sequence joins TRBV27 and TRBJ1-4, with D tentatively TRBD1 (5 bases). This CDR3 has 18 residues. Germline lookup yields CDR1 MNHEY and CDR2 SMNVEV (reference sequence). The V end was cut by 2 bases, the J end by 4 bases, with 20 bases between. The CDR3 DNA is TGTGCCAGCAGTTTAGGTCTCGGGGGTAGGGCTGATAATGAAAAACTGTTTTTT. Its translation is CASSLGLGGRADNEKLFF.

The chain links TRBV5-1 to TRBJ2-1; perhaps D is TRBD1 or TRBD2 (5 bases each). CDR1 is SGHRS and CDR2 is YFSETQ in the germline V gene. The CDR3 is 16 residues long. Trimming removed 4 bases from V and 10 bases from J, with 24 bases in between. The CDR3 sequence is CASSHPFGTDEGEQFF. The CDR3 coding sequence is TGCGCCAGCAGCCATCCATTTGGAACAGACGAGGGGGAGCAGTTCTTC.

DNA of the CDR3: TGTGCCAGCAGCGCCAGGACCCCCGGTTGGATCGGGGAGCTGTTTTTT. This translates into CASSARTPGWIGELFF. The chain carries TRBV11-2 and TRBJ2-2; D gene uncertain. This CDR3 has 16 amino acids. CDR1 and CDR2 from the germline V gene are SGHAT and FQNNGV. V lost 5 bases, J lost 7 bases, and 20 bases lay in between.

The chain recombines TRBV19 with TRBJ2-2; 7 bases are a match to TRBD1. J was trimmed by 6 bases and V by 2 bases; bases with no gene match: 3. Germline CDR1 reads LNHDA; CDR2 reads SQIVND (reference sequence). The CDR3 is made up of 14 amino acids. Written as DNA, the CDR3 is TGTGCCAGTAGTATACCGCAGGGGGCCGGGGAGCTGTTTTTT. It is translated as CASSIPQGAGELFF. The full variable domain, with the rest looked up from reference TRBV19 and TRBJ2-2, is DGGITQSPKYLFRKEGQNVTLSCEQNLNHDAMYWYRQDPGQGLRLIYYSQIVNDFQKGDIAEGYSVSREKKESFPLTVTSAQKNPTAFYLCASSIPQGAGELFFGEGSRLTVL.

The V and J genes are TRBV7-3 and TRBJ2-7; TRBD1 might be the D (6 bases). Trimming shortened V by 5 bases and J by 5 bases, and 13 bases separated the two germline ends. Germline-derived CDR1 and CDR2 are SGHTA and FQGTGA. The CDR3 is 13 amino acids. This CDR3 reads CASSTTGNNEQYF. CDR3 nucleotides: TGTGCCAGCAGCACAACAGGGAACAACGAGCAGTACTTC.